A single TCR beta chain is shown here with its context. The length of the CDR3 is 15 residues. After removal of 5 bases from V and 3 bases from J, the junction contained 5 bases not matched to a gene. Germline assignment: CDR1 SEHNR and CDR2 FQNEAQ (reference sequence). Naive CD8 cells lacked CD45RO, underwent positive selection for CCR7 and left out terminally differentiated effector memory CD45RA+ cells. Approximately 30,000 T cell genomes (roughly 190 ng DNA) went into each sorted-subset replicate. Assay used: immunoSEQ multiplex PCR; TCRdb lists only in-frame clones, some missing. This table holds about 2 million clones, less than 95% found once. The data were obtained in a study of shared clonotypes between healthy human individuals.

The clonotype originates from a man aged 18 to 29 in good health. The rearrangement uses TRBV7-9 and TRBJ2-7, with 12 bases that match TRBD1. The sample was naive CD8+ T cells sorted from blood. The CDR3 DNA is TGTGCCAGCAGCCCGGGACAGGGGGCGTTCTACGAGCAGTACTTC. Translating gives CASSPGQGAFYEQYF.